The 30 T cell receptor beta chains below come from one sample, sequenced in a study of breast tumors, draining lymph nodes, adjacent tissues. TCRdb used MiXCR to reprocess the multiplex PCR reads, holding one entry per CDR3 protein. The table shows some 250,000 distinct CDR3 sequences, with less than 45% occurring only once. The lymph nodes were axillary draining lymph nodes from breast cancer patients. Sequencing used axillary lymph node tissue. The receptors shown here come from a female donor with breast cancer. Some clones in this sample may be carry-over from other donors' samples.

The sample holds many counts of this clonotype. The gene calls are TRBV11-2 and TRBJ1-2; TRBD1 aligns across 7 bases. V shed 0 bases and J 0 bases; nucleotides not matched to a gene: 7. The CDR3 covers 17 residues. Germline CDR1 SGHAT, CDR2 FQNNGV. The CDR3 here is CASSLDYRDSPNYGYTF. DNA of the CDR3: TGTGCCAGCAGCTTAGATTACAGGGACAGTCCTAACTATGGCTACACCTTC.

The chain combines TRBV7-2 with TRBJ1-1; D unresolved. V dropped 4 bases and J dropped 9 bases, with 15 bases sitting between them. The CDR3 consists of 13 residues. The V gene's germline CDR1 is SGHTA and CDR2 FQGNSA. Here the CDR3 reads CASSSRRLIQAFF. The CDR3 DNA sequence: TGTGCCAGCAGCTCACGCCGTCTCATTCAAGCTTTCTTT.

V is TRBV20-1 and J is TRBJ1-2; D is perhaps TRBD1 (5 bases). Germline values: CDR1 DFQATT, CDR2 SNEGSKA (reference sequence). CDR3 length: 18 residues. V was pared by 2 bases and J by 1 base, with 23 bases between. The CDR3 DNA is TGCAGTGCTAGAATACTGGGACGGATGAATAACTTTAACTATGGCTACACCTTC. Its translation: CSARILGRMNNFNYGYTF.

For this clonotype: At one boundary the junction diverges from the germline segment, which might be a read error. The gene calls are TRBV7-7 and TRBJ2-3, with D uncertain. Germline values: CDR1 SSHAT, CDR2 FNYEAQ (reference sequence). The CDR3 is 17 amino acids. In DNA form, the CDR3 reads TGTGCTAGCAGCTTAACTGACCGAGACCTACGAGCAGATACGCAGTATTTT. Its protein product is CASSLTDRDLRADTQYF.

The DNA of the CDR3 is TGTGCCAGCAGTCGGGCTAGCGGGACCTACGAGCAGTACTTC. Protein product: CASSRASGTYEQYF. The rearrangement joins TRBV2 to TRBJ2-7; TRBD2 agrees at 9 bases. Looked up from germline, CDR1 is SNHLY and CDR2 is FYNNEI. The ends lost 5 bases at V and 2 bases at J; junction bases unmatched: 4. The CDR3 contains 14 residues.

This clonotype was seen a single time. This rearrangement joins TRBV5-5 to TRBJ2-3; 9 bases match TRBD2. V lost 4 bases and J lost 1; bases outside the gene matches: 4. The V gene's germline CDR1 is SGHKS and CDR2 YYEKEE (reference sequence). The CDR3 is 15 residues long. CDR3 protein: CASSRQRGGTDTQYF. The CDR3 DNA reads as TGTGCCAGCAGCCGTCAGCGGGGGGGCACAGATACGCAGTATTTT.

This clonotype was seen many times. The chain combines TRBV5-1 with TRBJ1-6; no firm D call. Trimming stripped 0 bases from V and 10 bases from J, with 8 bases between. Germline-derived CDR1 and CDR2 are SGHRS and YFSETQ. The CDR3 totals 13 residues. The chain's CDR3 is CASSLVADSPLHF. CDR3 DNA sequence: TGCGCCAGCAGCTTGGTGGCCGACTCACCCCTCCACTTT.

This sequence joins TRBV5-4 and TRBJ2-5; 10 bases are shared with TRBD2. The germline V gene encodes CDR1 SGHNT and CDR2 YYREEE (reference sequence). This CDR3 contains 15 residues. The V segment lost 1 base and the J segment 4 bases; nucleotides outside the gene matches: 4. In DNA, the CDR3 is TGTGCCAGCAGCTTGCCTAGCGGGGGCGGAGAGACCCAGTACTTC. Translation: CASSLPSGGGETQYF.

This clonotype was seen a handful of times. The CDR3 DNA is TGTGCCAGCAGAAGGGAATCTGGCGAGCAGTTCTTC. It codes for CASRRESGEQFF. The chain employs TRBV27 and TRBJ2-1, with no clear D. CDR1 and CDR2 (germline): MNHEY, SMNVEV (reference sequence). Trimming shortened V by 6 bases and J by 10 bases, and 13 bases separated the two germline ends. This CDR3 region has 12 residues.

This clonotype was observed a few times. The V and J genes are TRBV9 and TRBJ2-2; 7 bases agree with TRBD2. The germline gives CDR1 SGDLS, CDR2 YYNGEE. The CDR3 totals 15 residues. V shed 4 bases and J 7 bases; nucleotides not matched to a gene: 10. The CDR3 reads CASSPRGGGFGELFF. The CDR3, as DNA: TGTGCCAGCAGCCCCCGTGGGGGGGGGTTCGGGGAGCTGTTTTTT.

This rearrangement joins TRBV19 to TRBJ2-5, with 7 bases that match TRBD1. Germline lookup yields CDR1 LNHDA and CDR2 SQIVND (reference sequence). After removal of 0 bases from V and 3 bases from J, the junction contained 19 bases not matched to a gene. This CDR3 contains 20 residues. The DNA of the CDR3 is TGTGCCAGTAGTATAGACAGGGGGAACCCCTCTGGGGCCAACGAAGAGACCCAGTACTTC. Translating it yields CASSIDRGNPSGANEETQYF.

This clonotype was seen a handful of times. J is TRBJ2-5 and V is TRBV2, with a weak D call TRBD2 (5 bases). The V end was cut by 0 bases, the J end by 4 bases, with 12 bases between. The CDR3 covers 15 residues. Germline V gene sequence: CDR1 SNHLY, CDR2 FYNNEI. CDR3 bases: TGTGCCAGCAGTGAAGCAGGGCTAGCAGCAGAGACCCAGTACTTC. Translating it yields CASSEAGLAAETQYF.

This clonotype has ten or more counts. The chain carries TRBV7-6 and TRBJ2-2, with 10 bases matching TRBD2. From germline, CDR1 is SGHVS and CDR2 FNYEAQ. CDR3 length equals 16 residues. V gave up 3 bases and J gave up 2 bases; unmatched junction bases: 3. The CDR3 DNA follows: TGTGCCAGCAGCTTCCTAGCGGGGGTAAACACCGGGGAGCTGTTTTTT. This codes for CASSFLAGVNTGELFF.

The chain carries TRBV10-1 and TRBJ2-2; D call uncertain. Germline CDR1 is WNHNN and CDR2 is SYGVQD (reference sequence). V lost 3 bases and J lost 1, with 9 bases in between. This CDR3 has 15 amino acids. The CDR3 coding sequence is TGCGCCAGCAGTGAAGATACCTGGAACACCGGGGAGCTGTTTTTT. Amino acid sequence: CASSEDTWNTGELFF.

Remarks on this clonotype: The germline gene is not matched at one end of the junction; a read error may be the cause. The J gene is TRBJ2-3, the V gene TRBV7-2, with a tentative D call TRBD2 (7 bases). The germline CDR1 and CDR2 sequences are SGHTA and FQGNSA. The CDR3 extends over 17 amino acids. The CDR3, as DNA: TGTGCCAGCAGCCAGGGAGGGGGGGGTGGGTTTAGAGATCCGCAGTATTTT. This translates into CASSQGGGGGFRDPQYF.

This clonotype is classed as medium-sized. The J gene is TRBJ2-2, the V gene TRBV2; 8 bases match TRBD2. With V trimmed by 7 bases and J by 5 bases, 12 bases remained unmatched. This CDR3 has 16 residues. Germline CDR1 SNHLY, CDR2 FYNNEI. CDR3 loop: CASMSRGTRGTGELFF. The CDR3 DNA reads as TGTGCCAGCATGTCGCGGGGGACTAGAGGTACCGGGGAGCTGTTTTTT.

This clonotype was observed many times. This chain joins TRBV11-3 and TRBJ2-7, with 7 bases fitting TRBD1. CDR3 length: 16 amino acids. Per germline, CDR1 SGHNT and CDR2 YENEEA. Trimming at V came to 4 bases and at J to 3 bases, leaving 12 bases not matched to a gene. Here the CDR3 reads CASSSGAGGSYYEQYF. CDR3 DNA sequence: TGTGCCAGCAGCTCCGGCGCAGGGGGTTCCTACTACGAGCAGTACTTC.

At least ten counts were recorded for this clonotype. This chain uses TRBV5-1 with TRBJ2-1; 7 nucleotides align to TRBD2. Germline CDR1 is SGHRS and CDR2 is YFSETQ. There are 15 residues in the CDR3. Germline trimming cut 1 base from V and 5 bases from J; bases unmatched to any gene: 6. The CDR3 DNA sequence: TGCGCCAGCAGCTTGTCGTCTAGCGGCCACAATGAGCAGTTCTTC. Amino acid sequence: CASSLSSSGHNEQFF. Looking up the rest from reference TRBV5-1 and TRBJ2-1 gives the full variable domain: KAGVTQTPRYLIKTRGQQVTLSCSPISGHRSVSWYQQTPGQGLQFLFEYFSETQRNKGNFPGRFSGRQFSNSRSEMNVSTLELGDSALYLCASSLSSSGHNEQFFGPGTRLTVL.

This clonotype was observed many times. J is TRBJ1-5 and V is TRBV6-6, with TRBD1 matching 7 bases. This CDR3 is 17 amino acids long. Trimming at V came to 2 bases and at J to 1 base, leaving 8 bases not matched to a gene. Germline-derived CDR1 and CDR2 are MNHNY and SVGAGI (reference sequence). CDR3 DNA: TGTGCCAGCAGTTACGGGACAGCCCGCCGAAGCAATCAGCCCCAGCATTTT. This codes for CASSYGTARRSNQPQHF.

About this clonotype itself: A junction boundary mismatches the germline segment, possibly from a read error. The chain combines TRBV3-1 with TRBJ2-1; TRBD2 agrees at 7 bases. This CDR3 has 18 residues. Per germline, CDR1 LGHDT and CDR2 YNNKEL (reference sequence). The CDR3 reads CTSSQDLVSGGISNEQFF. The CDR3 region has the DNA TGTACCAGCAGCCAAGATCTTGTGTCGGGGGGAATTTCGAATGAGCAGTTCTTC.

This clonotype has ten or more counts. V gene TRBV20-1 combines with J gene TRBJ1-3, with 7 bases identical to TRBD1. Germline loops: CDR1 DFQATT, CDR2 SNEGSKA (reference sequence). Trimming removed 0 bases from V and 0 bases from J; junction bases left unmatched: 5. This CDR3 is built from 16 residues. CDR3 region: CSARDPGQSSGNTIYF. The CDR3 bases are TGCAGTGCTAGAGACCCGGGACAGAGCTCTGGAAACACCATATATTTT.

Comments on this clonotype: Since a much larger clone is just one base distant, this may be a read error. V usage is TRBV20-1 and J usage is TRBJ2-1; D might be TRBD2 (7 bases). CDR3 length equals 11 residues. Germline V lookup: CDR1 DFQATT, CDR2 SNEGSKA (reference sequence). DNA of the CDR3: TGCAGTGCCAGAGGGGGGGTAGAGCAGTTCTTC. Translating it yields CSARGGVEQFF.

This clonotype showed up just a few times. Possible read error: a much larger clone is one base away. The rearrangement links TRBV7-9 to TRBJ2-5; 12 bases align to TRBD1. CDR3 length equals 15 residues. Germline CDR1 is SEHNR and CDR2 is FQNEAQ (reference sequence). The CDR3 loop is CASNRPGQGAMAQHF. The CDR3, as DNA: TGTGCCAGCAACCGACCGGGACAGGGGGCGATGGCCCAGCACTTC. The entire variable domain, with the rest obtained from reference TRBV7-9 and TRBJ2-5, is as follows: DTGVSQNPRHKITKRGQNVTFRCDPISEHNRLYWYRQTLGQGPEFLTYFQNEAQLEKSRLLSDRFSAERPKGSFSTLEIQRTEQGDSAMYLCASNRPGQGAMAQHFGPGTRLLVL.

This clonotype was detected many times. The chain employs TRBV5-1 and TRBJ1-3; no definite D call. Germline assignment: CDR1 SGHRS and CDR2 YFSETQ. The CDR3 has 15 amino acids. The V end was cut by 0 bases, the J end by 0 bases, with 7 bases between. CDR3 DNA: TGCGCCAGCAGCTTGGCGGGCAGCTCTGGAAACACCATATATTTT. Translated: CASSLAGSSGNTIYF.

This clonotype appeared many times. The chain links TRBV9 to TRBJ1-3, with D unresolved. The CDR3 covers 18 residues. Germline V gene lookup returns CDR1 SGDLS and CDR2 YYNGEE. V was shortened by 4 bases and J by 2 bases, with 22 bases between the two germline ends. The CDR3 bases are TGTGCCAGCAGCCCCATTATCGGGCCTCTTACGACTGGAAACACCATATATTTT. This sequence encodes CASSPIIGPLTTGNTIYF.

This clonotype was recorded many times. The V call is TRBV5-6, the J call TRBJ1-5; 9 bases line up with TRBD1. V shed 4 bases and J 1 base; nucleotides not matched to a gene: 6. Germline CDR1 SGHDT, CDR2 YYEEEE. The CDR3 covers 16 residues. CDR3 in DNA: TGTGCCAGCAGCCACCGACAGGGGGTAAGCAATCAGCCCCAGCATTTT. Residues: CASSHRQGVSNQPQHF.

There are many counts of this clonotype. This chain joins TRBV11-3 and TRBJ2-2; D uncertain. Germline CDR1 reads SGHNT; CDR2 reads YENEEA. The CDR3 is 13 residues long. V shed 5 bases and J shed 6 bases, with 10 bases lying between them. The chain's CDR3 is CASSPETAGELFF. The DNA of the CDR3 is TGTGCCAGCAGCCCCGAGACGGCCGGGGAGCTGTTTTTT.

This clonotype was picked up many times. In DNA form, the CDR3 reads TGCGCCAGCAGCCAAGCGGATCACTTTACAGATACGCAGTATTTT. Its translation: CASSQADHFTDTQYF. The J gene is TRBJ2-3, the V gene TRBV4-1, with D hard to call. V gave up 1 base and J gave up 3 bases, with 11 bases separating them. This CDR3 is 15 amino acids long. The V gene's germline CDR1 is MGHRA and CDR2 YSYEKL.

This clonotype was detected a few times. This chain links TRBV24-1 with TRBJ2-3, with 8 bases fitting TRBD2. The CDR3 contains 16 residues. Germline CDR1 reads KGHDR; CDR2 reads SFDVKD. V was clipped by 0 bases and J by 1 base; unmatched bases: 2. CDR3 nucleotides: TGTGCCACCAGTGATTTGCAGACTAGCGGCACAGATACGCAGTATTTT. This sequence encodes CATSDLQTSGTDTQYF.

There are many counts of this clonotype. The rearrangement joins TRBV19 to TRBJ1-2; D uncertain. Trimming removed 2 bases from V and 8 bases from J, with 9 bases in between. CDR1 and CDR2 from the germline V gene are LNHDA and SQIVND (reference sequence). This CDR3 has 12 residues. The CDR3 region is CASSISSRGYTF. The CDR3 DNA is TGTGCCAGTAGTATAAGCAGTCGGGGCTACACCTTC.